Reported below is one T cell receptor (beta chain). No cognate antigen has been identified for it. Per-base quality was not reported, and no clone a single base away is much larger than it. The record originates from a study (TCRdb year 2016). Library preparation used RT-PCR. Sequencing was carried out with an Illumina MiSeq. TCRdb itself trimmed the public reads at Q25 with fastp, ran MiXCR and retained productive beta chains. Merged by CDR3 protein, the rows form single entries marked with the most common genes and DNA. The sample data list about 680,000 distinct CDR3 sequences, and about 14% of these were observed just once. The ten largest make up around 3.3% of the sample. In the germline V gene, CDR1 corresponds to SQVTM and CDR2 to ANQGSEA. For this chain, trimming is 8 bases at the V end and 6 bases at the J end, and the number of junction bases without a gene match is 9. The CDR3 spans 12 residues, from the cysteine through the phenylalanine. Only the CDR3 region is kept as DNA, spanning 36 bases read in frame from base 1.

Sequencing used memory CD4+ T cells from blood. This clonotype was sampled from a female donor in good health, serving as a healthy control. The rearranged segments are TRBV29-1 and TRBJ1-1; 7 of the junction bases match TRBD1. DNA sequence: TGCAGCTTCTCAAGGGGGCGTCCTGAAGCTTTCTTT. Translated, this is CSFSRGRPEAFF.